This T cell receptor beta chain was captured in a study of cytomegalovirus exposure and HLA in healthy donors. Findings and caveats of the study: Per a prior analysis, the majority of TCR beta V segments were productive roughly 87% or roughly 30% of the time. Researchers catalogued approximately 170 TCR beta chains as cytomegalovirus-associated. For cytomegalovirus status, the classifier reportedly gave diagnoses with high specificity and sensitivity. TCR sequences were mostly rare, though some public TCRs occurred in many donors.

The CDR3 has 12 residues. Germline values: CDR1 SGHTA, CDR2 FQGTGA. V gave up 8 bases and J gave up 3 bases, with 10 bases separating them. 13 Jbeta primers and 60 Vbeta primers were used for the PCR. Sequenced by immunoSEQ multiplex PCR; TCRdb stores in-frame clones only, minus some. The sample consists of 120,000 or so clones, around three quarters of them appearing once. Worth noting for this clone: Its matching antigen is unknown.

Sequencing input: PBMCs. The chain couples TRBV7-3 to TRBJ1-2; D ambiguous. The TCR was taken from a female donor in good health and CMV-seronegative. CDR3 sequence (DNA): TGTGCCAGCCATCGGGTTCACTATGGCTACACCTTC. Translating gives CASHRVHYGYTF.